This TCR beta chain was captured by sequencing in a study of CD8 T cells in Susac syndrome. RNA, at about 0.5 to 1 ug, was reverse transcribed with random hexamers. Coverage of TCR beta CDR3 amplification by immunoSEQ multiplex PCR extended to 54 Vbeta and 13 Jbeta. Each CDR3 protein is one row after TCRdb ran MiXCR on the immunoSEQ multiplex PCR reads. The data contain about 140,000 distinct CDR3 sequences, approximately 95% of them seen just once; the ten biggest clones take up 0.11%. The patients serving as multiple sclerosis controls were treatment-naive. They had stable or active relapsing-remitting disease and fulfilled revised McDonald criteria. The sequenced material came from CD4+ T cells from PBMCs. This clonotype was obtained from a human donor with multiple sclerosis.

The chain's CDR3 is CASSQSGTSGDTQYF. CDR3 nucleotides: TGCGCCAGCAGCCAATCCGGGACTAGCGGAGATACGCAGTATTTT. This chain links TRBV4-1 with TRBJ2-3, with TRBD2 matching over 11 bases. Looked up from germline, CDR1 is MGHRA and CDR2 is YSYEKL. The CDR3 runs to 15 residues. With 2 bases clipped from V and 5 bases from J, the junction kept 3 bases outside the gene matches.